The source of this T cell receptor beta chain is a study of beta chain features in type 1 diabetes. This CDR3 has 13 residues. Germline V CDR1 and CDR2: SGHRS, YFSETQ. Trimming left V 2 bases short and J 9 bases short, with 12 bases between. This clone came up a few times. Investigators reverse transcribed all isolated RNA, so they sequenced expressed TCRB transcripts. Sequenced by immunoSEQ multiplex PCR; TCRdb stores in-frame clones only, minus some. The sample yields 330,000 or so clones, about 19% seen once. One heparinised draw of blood, averaging around 120 mL, came from each donor. CD4+ naive, central memory, regulatory and stem cell-like memory subsets were isolated by sorting on CD45RO/CCR7/CD25/CD127/CD95/CD27.

Material: naive CD4+ T cells from blood. This clonotype was sampled from a woman younger than 30 in good health. The chain is built from TRBV5-1 and TRBJ2-1; the D gene is possibly TRBD1 (6 bases). CDR3 in amino acids: CASSLVGGTEQFF. For the CDR3, the DNA is TGCGCCAGCAGCTTAGTAGGGGGTACTGAGCAGTTCTTC.